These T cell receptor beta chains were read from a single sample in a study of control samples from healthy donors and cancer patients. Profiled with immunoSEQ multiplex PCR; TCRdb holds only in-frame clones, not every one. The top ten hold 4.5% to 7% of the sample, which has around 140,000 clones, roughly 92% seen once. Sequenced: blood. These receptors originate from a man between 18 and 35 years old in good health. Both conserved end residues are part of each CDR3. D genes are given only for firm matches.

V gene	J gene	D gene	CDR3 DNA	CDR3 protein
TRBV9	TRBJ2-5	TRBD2	TGTGCCAGCAGCGTCGAGACTAGCGGGAGAGAGACCCAGTACTTC	CASSVETSGRETQYF
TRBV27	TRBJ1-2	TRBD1	TGTGCCAGCAGCAAAGACAGGGACTATGGCTACACCTTC	CASSKDRDYGYTF
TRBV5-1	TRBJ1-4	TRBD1	TGCGCCAGCAAAAGAGGGGACAGGGGGGAAAAACTGTTTTTT	CASKRGDRGEKLFF
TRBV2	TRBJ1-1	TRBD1	TGTGCCAGCGGGGGGACAGGGCGGTTAGCTTTCTTT	CASGGTGRLAFF
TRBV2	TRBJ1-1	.	TGTGCCAGCAGTGAATGGGGGGGCAGGAACACTGAAGCTTTCTTT	CASSEWGGRNTEAFF
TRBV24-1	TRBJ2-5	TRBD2	TGTGCCACCAGTGAAATTTCCGGTAGCGGGGGGAAAGAGACCCAGTACTTC	CATSEISGSGGKETQYF
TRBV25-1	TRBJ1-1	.	TGTGCCACAACAGGGAGGAACACTGAAGCTTTCTTT	CATTGRNTEAFF
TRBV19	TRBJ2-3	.	TGTGCCGCTGGTAGGAACACAGATACGCAGTATTTT	CAAGRNTDTQYF
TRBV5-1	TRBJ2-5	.	TGCGCCAGCAGCTTAGACCAAGAGACCCAGTACTTC	CASSLDQETQYF
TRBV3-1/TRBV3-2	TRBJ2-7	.	TGTGCCAGCAGCCTCCCAGGGACTGGGTACGAGCAGTACTTC	CASSLPGTGYEQYF